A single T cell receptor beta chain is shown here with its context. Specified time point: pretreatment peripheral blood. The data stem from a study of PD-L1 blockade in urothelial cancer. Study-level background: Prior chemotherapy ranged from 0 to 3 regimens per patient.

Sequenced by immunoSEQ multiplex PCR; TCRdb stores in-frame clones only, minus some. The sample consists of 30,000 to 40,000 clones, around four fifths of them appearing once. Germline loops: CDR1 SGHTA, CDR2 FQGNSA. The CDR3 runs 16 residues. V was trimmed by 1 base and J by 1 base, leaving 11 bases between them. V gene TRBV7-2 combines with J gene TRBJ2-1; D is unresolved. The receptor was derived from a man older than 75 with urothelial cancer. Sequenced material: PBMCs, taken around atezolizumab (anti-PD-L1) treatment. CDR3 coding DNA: TGTGCCAGCAGCTTAGGGGCGCCGTCATCCTACAATGAGCAGTTCTTC. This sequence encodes CASSLGAPSSYNEQFF.